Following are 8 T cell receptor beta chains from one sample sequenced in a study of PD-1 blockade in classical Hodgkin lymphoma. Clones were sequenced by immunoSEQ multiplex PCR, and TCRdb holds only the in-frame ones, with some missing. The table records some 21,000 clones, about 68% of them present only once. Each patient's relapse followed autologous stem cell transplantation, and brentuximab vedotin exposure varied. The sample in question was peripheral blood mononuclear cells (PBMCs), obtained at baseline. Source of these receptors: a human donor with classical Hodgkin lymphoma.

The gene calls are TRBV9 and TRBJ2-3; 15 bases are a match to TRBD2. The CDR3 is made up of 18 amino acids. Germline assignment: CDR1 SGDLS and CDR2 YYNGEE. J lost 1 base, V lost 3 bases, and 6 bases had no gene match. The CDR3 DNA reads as TGTGCCAGCAGCGGTTCCGGGACTAGCGGGAGGCGCACAGATACGCAGTATTTT. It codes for CASSGSGTSGRRTDTQYF.

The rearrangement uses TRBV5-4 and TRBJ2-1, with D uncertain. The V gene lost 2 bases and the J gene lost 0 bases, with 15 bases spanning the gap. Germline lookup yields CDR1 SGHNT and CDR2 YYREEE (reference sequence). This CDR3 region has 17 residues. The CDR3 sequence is CASSLIGRRSSYNEQFF. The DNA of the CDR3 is TGTGCCAGCAGCTTAATCGGGCGGCGGAGCTCCTACAATGAGCAGTTCTTC.

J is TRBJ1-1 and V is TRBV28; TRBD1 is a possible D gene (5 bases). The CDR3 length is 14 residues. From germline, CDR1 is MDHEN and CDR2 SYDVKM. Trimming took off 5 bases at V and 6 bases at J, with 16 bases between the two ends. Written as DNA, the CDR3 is TGTGCCAGCAGTGCTAGGGGAGGCTCCCCTGAAGCTTTCTTT. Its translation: CASSARGGSPEAFF.

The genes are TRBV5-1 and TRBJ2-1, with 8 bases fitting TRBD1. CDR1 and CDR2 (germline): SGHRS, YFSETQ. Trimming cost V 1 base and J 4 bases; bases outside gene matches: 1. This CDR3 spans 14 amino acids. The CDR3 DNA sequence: TGCGCCAGCAGCTTGCGGGACAGGTACAATGAGCAGTTCTTC. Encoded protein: CASSLRDRYNEQFF.

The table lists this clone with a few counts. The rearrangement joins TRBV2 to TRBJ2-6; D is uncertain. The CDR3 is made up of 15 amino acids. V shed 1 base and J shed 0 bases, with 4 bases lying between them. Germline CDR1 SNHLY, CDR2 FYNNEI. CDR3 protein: CASSEEASGANVLTF. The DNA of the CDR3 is TGTGCCAGCAGTGAAGAGGCCTCTGGGGCCAACGTCCTGACTTTC.

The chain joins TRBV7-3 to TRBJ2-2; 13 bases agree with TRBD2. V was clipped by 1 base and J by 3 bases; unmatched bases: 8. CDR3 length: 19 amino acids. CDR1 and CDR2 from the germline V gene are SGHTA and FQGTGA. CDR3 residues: CASSLNGGLAGADTGELFF. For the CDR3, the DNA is TGTGCCAGCAGCTTAAACGGTGGACTAGCGGGAGCTGACACCGGGGAGCTGTTTTTT.

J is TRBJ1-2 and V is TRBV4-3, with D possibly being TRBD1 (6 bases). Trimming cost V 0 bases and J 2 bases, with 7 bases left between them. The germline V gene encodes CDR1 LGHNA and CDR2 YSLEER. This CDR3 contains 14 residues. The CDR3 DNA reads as TGCGCCAGCAGCCAAGATACAGGGAACTATGGCTACACCTTC. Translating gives CASSQDTGNYGYTF.

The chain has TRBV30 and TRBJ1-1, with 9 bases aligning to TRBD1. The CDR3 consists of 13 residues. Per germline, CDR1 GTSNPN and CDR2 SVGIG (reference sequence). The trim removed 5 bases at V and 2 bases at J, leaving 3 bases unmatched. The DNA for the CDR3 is TGTGCCTGGGCGACAGGGGGAAACACTGAAGCTTTCTTT. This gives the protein CAWATGGNTEAFF.